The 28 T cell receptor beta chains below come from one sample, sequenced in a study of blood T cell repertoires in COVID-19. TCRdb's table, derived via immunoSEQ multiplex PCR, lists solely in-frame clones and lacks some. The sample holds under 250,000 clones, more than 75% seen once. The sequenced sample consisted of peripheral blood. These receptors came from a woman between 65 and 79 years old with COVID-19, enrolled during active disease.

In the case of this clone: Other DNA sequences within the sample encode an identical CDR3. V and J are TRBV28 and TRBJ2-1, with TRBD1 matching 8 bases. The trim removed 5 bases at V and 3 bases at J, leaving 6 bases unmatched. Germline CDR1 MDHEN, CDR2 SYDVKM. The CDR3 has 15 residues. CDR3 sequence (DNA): TGTGCCAGCAGTCCTCCAGGGGGCCTCTACAATGAGCAGTTCTTC. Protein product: CASSPPGGLYNEQFF. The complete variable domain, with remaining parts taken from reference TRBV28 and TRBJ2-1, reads DVKVTQSSRYLVKRTGEKVFLECVQDMDHENMFWYRQDPGLGLRLIYFSYDVKMKEKGDIPEGYSVSREKKERFSLILESASTNQTSMYLCASSPPGGLYNEQFFGPGTRLTVL.

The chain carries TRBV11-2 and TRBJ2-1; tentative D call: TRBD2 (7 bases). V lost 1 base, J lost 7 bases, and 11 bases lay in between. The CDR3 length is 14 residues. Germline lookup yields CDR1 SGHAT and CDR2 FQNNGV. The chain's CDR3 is CASSLVGGPNEQFF. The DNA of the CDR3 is TGTGCCAGCAGCTTAGTGGGGGGGCCGAATGAGCAGTTCTTC.

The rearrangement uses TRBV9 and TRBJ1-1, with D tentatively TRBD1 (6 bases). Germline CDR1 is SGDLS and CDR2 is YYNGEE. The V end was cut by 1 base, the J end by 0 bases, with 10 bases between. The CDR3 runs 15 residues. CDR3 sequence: CASSVPTGLNTEAFF. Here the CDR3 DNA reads TGTGCCAGCAGCGTACCGACAGGCCTGAACACTGAAGCTTTCTTT.

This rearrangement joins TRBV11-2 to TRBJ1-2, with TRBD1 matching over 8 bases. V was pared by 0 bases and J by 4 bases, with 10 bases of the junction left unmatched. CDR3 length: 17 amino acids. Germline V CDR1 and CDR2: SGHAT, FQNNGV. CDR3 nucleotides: TGTGCCAGCAGCTTAGACACTCAGGGGGCTAGGTCCTATGGCTACACCTTC. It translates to CASSLDTQGARSYGYTF.

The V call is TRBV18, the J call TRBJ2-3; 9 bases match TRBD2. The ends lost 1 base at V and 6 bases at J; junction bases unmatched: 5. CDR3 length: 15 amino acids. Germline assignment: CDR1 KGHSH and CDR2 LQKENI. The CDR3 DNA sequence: TGTGCCAGCTCACCACTTGGCGCGGGAGGGGATACGCAGTATTTT. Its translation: CASSPLGAGGDTQYF.

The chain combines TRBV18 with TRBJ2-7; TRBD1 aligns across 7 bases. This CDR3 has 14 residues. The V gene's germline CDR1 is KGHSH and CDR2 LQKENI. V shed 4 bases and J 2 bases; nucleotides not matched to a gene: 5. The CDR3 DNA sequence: TGTGCCAGCTCACTTCCTGGGACAGCCTACGAGCAGTACTTC. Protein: CASSLPGTAYEQYF.

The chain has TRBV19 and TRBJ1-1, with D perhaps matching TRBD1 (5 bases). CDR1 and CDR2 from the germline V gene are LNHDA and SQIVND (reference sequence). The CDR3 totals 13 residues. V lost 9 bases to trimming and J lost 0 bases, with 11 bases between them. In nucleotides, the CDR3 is TGTGCCAGCACACAGGCAATGAACACTGAAGCTTTCTTT. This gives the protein CASTQAMNTEAFF.

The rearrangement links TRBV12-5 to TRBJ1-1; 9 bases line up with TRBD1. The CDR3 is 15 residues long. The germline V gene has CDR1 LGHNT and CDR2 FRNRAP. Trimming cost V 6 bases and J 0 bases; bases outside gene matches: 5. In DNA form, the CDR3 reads TGTGCTAGTGGCAAGGGGACAGGGATGAACACTGAAGCTTTCTTT. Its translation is CASGKGTGMNTEAFF.

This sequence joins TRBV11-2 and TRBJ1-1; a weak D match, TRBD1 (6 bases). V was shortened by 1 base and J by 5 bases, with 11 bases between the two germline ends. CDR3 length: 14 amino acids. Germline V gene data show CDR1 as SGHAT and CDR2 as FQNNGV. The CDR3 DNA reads TGTGCCAGCAGCTTAGGTCAGGGGCAAACTGAAGCTTTCTTT. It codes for CASSLGQGQTEAFF.

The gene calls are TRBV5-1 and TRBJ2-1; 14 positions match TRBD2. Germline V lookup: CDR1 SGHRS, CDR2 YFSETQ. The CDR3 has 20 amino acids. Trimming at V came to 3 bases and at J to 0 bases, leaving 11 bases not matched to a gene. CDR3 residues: CASSSLPPGTSGSSYNEQFF. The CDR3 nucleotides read TGCGCCAGCAGCTCCTTGCCCCCCGGGACTAGCGGGAGCTCCTACAATGAGCAGTTCTTC.

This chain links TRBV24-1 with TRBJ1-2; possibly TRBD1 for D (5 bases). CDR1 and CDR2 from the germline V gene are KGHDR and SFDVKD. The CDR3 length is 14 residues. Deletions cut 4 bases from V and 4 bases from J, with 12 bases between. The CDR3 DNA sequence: TGTGCCACCAGTGACCCATCGGGGGGCTATGGCTACACCTTC. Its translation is CATSDPSGGYGYTF.

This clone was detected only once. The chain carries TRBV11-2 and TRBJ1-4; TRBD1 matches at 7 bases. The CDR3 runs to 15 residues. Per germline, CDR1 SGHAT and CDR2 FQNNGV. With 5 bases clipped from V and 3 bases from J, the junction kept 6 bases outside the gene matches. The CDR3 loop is CASSPGGQSNEKLFF. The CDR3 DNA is TGTGCCAGCAGCCCCGGGGGACAGTCTAATGAAAAACTGTTTTTT.

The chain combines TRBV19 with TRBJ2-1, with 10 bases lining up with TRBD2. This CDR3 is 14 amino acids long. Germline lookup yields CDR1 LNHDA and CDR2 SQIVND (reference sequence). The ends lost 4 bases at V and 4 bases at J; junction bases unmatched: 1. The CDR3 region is CASSRAGGYNEQFF. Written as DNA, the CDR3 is TGTGCCAGTAGTAGAGCGGGAGGGTACAATGAGCAGTTCTTC.

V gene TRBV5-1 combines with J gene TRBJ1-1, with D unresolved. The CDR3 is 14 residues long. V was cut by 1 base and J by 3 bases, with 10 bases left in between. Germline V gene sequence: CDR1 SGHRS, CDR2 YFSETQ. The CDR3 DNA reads TGCGCCAGCAGCTTGTGGAGGGTAGACACTGAAGCTTTCTTT. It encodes CASSLWRVDTEAFF.

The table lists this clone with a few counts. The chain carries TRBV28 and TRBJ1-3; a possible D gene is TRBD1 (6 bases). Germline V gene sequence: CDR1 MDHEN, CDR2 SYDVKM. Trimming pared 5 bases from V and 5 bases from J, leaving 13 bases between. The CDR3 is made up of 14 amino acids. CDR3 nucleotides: TGTGCCAGCAGTCCAGGGGATCGAAGAAACACCATATATTTT. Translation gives CASSPGDRRNTIYF.

CDR3 loop: CASSAGQGAREKLFF. The DNA for the CDR3 is TGTGCCAGCAGCGCCGGACAGGGGGCGCGTGAAAAACTGTTTTTT. The rearrangement uses TRBV9 and TRBJ1-4, with TRBD1 identical over 11 bases. Looked up from germline, CDR1 is SGDLS and CDR2 is YYNGEE. CDR3 length: 15 residues. Unmatched junction bases numbered 5, after V lost 3 bases and J lost 7 bases.

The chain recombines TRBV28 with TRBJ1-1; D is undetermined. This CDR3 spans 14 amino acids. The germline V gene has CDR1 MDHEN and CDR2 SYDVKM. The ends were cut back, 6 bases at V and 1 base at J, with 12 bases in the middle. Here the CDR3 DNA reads TGTGCCAGCAGCCCCCGCCCAGGGAACACTGAAGCTTTCTTT. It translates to CASSPRPGNTEAFF.

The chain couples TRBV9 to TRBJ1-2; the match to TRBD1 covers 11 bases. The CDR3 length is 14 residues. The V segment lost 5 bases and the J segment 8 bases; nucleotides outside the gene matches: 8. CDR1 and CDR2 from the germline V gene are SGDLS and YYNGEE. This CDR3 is CASSIGQGARGYTF. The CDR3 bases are TGTGCCAGCAGTATTGGACAGGGGGCTAGGGGCTACACCTTC.

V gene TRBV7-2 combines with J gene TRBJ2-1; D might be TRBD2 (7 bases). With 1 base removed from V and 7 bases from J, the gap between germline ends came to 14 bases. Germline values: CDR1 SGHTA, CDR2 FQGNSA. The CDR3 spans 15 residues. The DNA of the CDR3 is TGTGCCAGCAGCTTAGGGACTAGGGGGTTTAATGAGCAGTTCTTC. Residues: CASSLGTRGFNEQFF.

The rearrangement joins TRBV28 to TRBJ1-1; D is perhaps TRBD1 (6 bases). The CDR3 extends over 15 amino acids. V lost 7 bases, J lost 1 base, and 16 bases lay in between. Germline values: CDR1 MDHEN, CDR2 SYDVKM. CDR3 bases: TGTGCCAGCATCTCTGCAGGGGTAGGGAACACTGAAGCTTTCTTT. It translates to CASISAGVGNTEAFF.

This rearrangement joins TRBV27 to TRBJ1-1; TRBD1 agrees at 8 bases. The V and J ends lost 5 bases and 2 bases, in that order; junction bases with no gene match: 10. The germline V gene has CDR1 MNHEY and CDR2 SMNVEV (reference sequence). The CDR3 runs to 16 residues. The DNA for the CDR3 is TGTGCCAGCAGTATGAGACCGGGACAGGTAAACACTGAAGCTTTCTTT. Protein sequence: CASSMRPGQVNTEAFF.

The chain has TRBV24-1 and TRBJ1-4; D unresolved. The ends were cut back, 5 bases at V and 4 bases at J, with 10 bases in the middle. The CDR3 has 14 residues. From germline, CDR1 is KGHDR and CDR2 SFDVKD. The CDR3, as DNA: TGTGCCACCAGTGCGGGATTGGATAATGAAAAACTGTTTTTT. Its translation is CATSAGLDNEKLFF.

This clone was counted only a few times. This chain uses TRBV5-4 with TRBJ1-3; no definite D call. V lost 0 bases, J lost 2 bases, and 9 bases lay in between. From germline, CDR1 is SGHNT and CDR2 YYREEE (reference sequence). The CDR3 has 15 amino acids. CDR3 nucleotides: TGTGCCAGCAGCTTGGGGGGAGAAGCTGGAAACACCATATATTTT. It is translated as CASSLGGEAGNTIYF.

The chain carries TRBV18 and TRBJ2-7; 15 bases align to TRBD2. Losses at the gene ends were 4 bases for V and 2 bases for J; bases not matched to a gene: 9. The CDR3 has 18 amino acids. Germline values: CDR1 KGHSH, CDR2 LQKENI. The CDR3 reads CASSRNPGLAGGPYEQYF. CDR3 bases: TGTGCCAGCTCACGAAACCCGGGACTAGCGGGAGGACCCTACGAGCAGTACTTC. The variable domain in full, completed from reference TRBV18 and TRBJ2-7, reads NAGVMQNPRHLVRRRGQEARLRCSPMKGHSHVYWYRQLPEEGLKFMVYLQKENIIDESGMPKERFSAEFPKEGPSILRIQQVVRGDSAAYFCASSRNPGLAGGPYEQYFGPGTRLTVT.

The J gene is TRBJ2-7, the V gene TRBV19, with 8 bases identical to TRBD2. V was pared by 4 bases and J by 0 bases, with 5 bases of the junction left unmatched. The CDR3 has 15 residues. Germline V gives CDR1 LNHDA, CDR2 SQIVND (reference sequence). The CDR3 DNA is TGTGCCAGTAGTACGGCGGGAGGCGGCTCCTACGAGCAGTACTTC. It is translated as CASSTAGGGSYEQYF. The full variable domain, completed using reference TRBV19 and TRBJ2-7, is DGGITQSPKYLFRKEGQNVTLSCEQNLNHDAMYWYRQDPGQGLRLIYYSQIVNDFQKGDIAEGYSVSREKKESFPLTVTSAQKNPTAFYLCASSTAGGGSYEQYFGPGTRLTVT.

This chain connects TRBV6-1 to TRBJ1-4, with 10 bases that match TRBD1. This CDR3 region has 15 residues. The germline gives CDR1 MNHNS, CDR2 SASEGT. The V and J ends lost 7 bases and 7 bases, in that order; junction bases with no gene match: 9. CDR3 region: CASTSSDRGVEKLFF. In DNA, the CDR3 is TGTGCCAGCACCTCCTCGGACAGGGGGGTTGAAAAACTGTTTTTT.

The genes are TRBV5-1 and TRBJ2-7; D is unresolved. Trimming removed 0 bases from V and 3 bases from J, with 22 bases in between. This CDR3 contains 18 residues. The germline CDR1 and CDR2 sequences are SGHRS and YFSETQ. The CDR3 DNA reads TGCGCCAGCAGCTTGGCGCTATCCGGAGCAGCCGTTAACTACGAGCAGTACTTC. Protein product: CASSLALSGAAVNYEQYF.

CDR3 sequence reads: CASSETGTGGINEQFF. The CDR3 region has the DNA TGTGCCAGCAGCGAGACCGGGACAGGGGGGATCAATGAGCAGTTCTTC. The rearrangement links TRBV6-2 or TRBV6-3 to TRBJ2-1; TRBD1 aligns across 11 bases. Trimming cost V 6 bases and J 6 bases; bases outside gene matches: 10. The CDR3 consists of 16 residues. Germline V gene data show CDR1 as MNHEY and CDR2 as SVGEGT.